The entry below describes one T cell receptor beta chain. Its target is unknown. The data were obtained in a study of cytomegalovirus exposure and HLA in healthy donors. General study results and limits: Later, an analysis showed that TCR beta chains associated with HLA were more clonally expanded than others that were equally common. The HLA-A and HLA-B alleles of most subjects were reportedly predicted accurately from TCR beta sequences.

Germline trimming cut 0 bases from V and 7 bases from J; bases unmatched to any gene: 7. The CDR3 sequence is 18 residues long. The germline V gene encodes CDR1 SEHNR and CDR2 FQNEAQ (reference sequence). PCR primers comprised 60 Vbeta and 13 Jbeta primers. Data came from immunoSEQ multiplex PCR; TCRdb stores just in-frame clones and leaves some out. The sample lists more than 100,000 clones; about 74% were seen once. The TCR was taken from a woman aged 40 to 50 in good health and CMV-seropositive. Sample: PBMCs. The chain combines TRBV7-9 with TRBJ1-6; 12 bases align to TRBD1. The DNA of the CDR3 is TGTGCCAGCAGCTTAGCCGGGACAGGGGGCAGTCGGAATTCACCCCTCCACTTT. This sequence encodes CASSLAGTGGSRNSPLHF.